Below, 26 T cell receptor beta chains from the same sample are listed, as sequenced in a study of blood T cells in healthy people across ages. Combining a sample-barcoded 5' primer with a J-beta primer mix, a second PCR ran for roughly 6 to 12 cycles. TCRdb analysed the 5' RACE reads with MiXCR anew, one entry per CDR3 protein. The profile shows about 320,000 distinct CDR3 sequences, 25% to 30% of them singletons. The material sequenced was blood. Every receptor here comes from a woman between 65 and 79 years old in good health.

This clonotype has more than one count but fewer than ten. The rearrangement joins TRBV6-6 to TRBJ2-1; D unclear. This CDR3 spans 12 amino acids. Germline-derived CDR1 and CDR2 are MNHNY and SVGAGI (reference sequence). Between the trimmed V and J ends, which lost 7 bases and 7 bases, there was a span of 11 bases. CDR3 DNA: TGTGCCAGCACCCCAATGACGAATGAGCAGTTCTTC. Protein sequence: CASTPMTNEQFF.

The CDR3 DNA reads as TGTGCCAGCAGCACAGGGACCTTAAAGTCACCCCTCCACTTT. Its translation: CASSTGTLKSPLHF. The chain recombines TRBV7-6 with TRBJ1-6; D is possibly TRBD1 (6 bases). The CDR3 covers 14 residues. V was shortened by 5 bases and J by 10 bases, with 15 bases between the two germline ends. Per the germline V gene, CDR1 is SGHVS and CDR2 is FNYEAQ.

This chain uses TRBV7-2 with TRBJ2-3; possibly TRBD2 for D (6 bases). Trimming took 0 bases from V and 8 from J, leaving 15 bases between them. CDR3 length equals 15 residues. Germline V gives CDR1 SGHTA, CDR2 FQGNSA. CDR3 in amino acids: CASSLATRGFGTQYF. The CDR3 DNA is TGTGCCAGCAGCTTAGCGACACGGGGGTTTGGTACGCAGTATTTT.

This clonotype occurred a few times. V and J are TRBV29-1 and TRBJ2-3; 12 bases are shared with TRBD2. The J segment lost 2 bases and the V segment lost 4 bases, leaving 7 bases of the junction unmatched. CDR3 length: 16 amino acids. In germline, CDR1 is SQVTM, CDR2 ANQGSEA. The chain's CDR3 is CSVAGRTSGDTDTQYF. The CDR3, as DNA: TGCAGCGTTGCAGGGAGGACTAGCGGGGACACAGATACGCAGTATTTT.

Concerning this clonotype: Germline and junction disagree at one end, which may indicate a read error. The CDR3 sequence is CAGSEALRKGRVSTEAFF. The CDR3 coding sequence is TGTGCCGGCAGTGAAGCGCTAAGGAAAGGGAGGGTATCCACTGAAGCTTTCTTT. This rearrangement joins TRBV2 to TRBJ1-1; D not certain. There are 18 residues in the CDR3. From germline, CDR1 is SNHLY and CDR2 FYNNEI.

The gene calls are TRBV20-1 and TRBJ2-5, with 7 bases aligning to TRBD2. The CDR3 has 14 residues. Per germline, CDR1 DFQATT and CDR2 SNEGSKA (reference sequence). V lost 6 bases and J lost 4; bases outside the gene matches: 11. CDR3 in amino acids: CSAPGLSGTETQYF. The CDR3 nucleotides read TGCAGTGCACCCGGACTAAGCGGGACAGAGACCCAGTACTTC.

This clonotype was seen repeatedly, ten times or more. CDR3 region: CASSHRGTGELFF. CDR3 in DNA: TGTGCCAGCAGCCATAGGGGTACCGGGGAGCTGTTTTTT. The chain has TRBV5-5 and TRBJ2-2; D may be TRBD1 (5 bases). The germline V gene encodes CDR1 SGHKS and CDR2 YYEKEE (reference sequence). CDR3 length: 13 amino acids. V shed 4 bases and J shed 5 bases, with 9 bases lying between them.

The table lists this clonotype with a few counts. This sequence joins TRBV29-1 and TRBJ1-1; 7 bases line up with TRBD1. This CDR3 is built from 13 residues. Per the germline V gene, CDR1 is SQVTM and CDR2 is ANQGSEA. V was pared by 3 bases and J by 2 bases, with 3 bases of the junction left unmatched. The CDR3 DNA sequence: TGCAGCGTTGACAGGGGGGGAAACACTGAAGCTTTCTTT. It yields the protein CSVDRGGNTEAFF.

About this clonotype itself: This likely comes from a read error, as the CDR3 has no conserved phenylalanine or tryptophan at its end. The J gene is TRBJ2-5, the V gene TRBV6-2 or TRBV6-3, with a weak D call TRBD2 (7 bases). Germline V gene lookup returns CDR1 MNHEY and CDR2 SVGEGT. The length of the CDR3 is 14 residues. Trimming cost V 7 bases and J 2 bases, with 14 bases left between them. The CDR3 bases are TGTGCCAGCATCCGAGGGGGGGGACAAGAGACCCAGTACTTA. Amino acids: CASIRGGGQETQYL.

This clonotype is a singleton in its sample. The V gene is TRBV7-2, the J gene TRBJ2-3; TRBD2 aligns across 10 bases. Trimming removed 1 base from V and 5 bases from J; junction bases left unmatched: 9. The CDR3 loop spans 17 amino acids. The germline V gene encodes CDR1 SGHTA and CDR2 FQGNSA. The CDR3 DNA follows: TGTGCCAGCAGCTTAGTAGGGCTAGCGGGAGCAGGAGATACGCAGTATTTT. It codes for CASSLVGLAGAGDTQYF.

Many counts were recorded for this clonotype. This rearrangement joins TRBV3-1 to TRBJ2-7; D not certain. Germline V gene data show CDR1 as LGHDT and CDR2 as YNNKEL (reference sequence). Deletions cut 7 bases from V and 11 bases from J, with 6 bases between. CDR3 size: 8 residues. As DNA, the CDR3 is TGTGCCAGCAATGTCGAGTACTTC. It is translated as CASNVEYF.

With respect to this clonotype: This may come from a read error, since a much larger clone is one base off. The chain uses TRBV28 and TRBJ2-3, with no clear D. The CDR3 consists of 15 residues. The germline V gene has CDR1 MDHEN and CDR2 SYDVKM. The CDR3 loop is CASSPDDPSTDTQCF. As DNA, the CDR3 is TGTGCCAGCAGTCCCGACGACCCGTCCACAGATACGCAGTGTTTT.

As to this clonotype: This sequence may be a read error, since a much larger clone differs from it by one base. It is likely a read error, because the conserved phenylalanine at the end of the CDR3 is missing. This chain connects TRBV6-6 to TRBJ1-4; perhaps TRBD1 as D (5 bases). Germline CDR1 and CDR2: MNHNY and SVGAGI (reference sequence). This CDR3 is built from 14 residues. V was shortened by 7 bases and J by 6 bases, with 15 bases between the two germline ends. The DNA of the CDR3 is TGTGCCAGCAACCATCAAGGGGCCCATGAAAAACTGTTTTAT. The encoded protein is CASNHQGAHEKLFY.

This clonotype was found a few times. CDR3 protein: CASSRRHGNTGELFF. The CDR3 region has the DNA TGTGCCAGCTCACGCCGCCACGGGAACACCGGGGAGCTGTTTTTT. The chain employs TRBV18 and TRBJ2-2; D not certain. Looked up from germline, CDR1 is KGHSH and CDR2 is LQKENI. V lost 4 bases, J lost 1 base, and 10 bases lay in between. This CDR3 is built from 15 residues.

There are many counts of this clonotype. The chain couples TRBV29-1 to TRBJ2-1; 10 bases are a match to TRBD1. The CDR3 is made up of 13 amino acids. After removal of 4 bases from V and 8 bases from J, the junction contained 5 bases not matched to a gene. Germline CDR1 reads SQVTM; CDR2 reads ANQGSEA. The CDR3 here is CSVGQGAMDEQFF. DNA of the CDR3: TGCAGCGTTGGACAGGGGGCGATGGATGAGCAGTTCTTC.

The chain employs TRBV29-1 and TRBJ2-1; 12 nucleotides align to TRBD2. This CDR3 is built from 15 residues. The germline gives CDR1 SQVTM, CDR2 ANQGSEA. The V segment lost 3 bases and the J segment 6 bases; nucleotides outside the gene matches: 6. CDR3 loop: CSVETSGRGSNEQFF. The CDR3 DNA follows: TGCAGCGTTGAGACTAGCGGGAGAGGGAGCAATGAGCAGTTCTTC.

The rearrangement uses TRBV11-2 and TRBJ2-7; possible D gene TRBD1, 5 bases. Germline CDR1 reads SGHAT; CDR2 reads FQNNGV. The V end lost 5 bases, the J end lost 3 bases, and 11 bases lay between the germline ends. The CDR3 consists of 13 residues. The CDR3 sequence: CASSPGLHYEQYF. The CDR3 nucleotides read TGTGCCAGCAGCCCAGGGCTCCACTACGAGCAGTACTTC.

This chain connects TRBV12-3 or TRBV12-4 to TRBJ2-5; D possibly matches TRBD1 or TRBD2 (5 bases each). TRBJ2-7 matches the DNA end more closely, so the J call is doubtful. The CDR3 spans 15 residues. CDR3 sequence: CASSGMMRGPREQYF. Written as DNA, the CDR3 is TGTGCCAGTTCCGGGATGATGAGGGGTCCGCGCGAGCAGTACTTC.

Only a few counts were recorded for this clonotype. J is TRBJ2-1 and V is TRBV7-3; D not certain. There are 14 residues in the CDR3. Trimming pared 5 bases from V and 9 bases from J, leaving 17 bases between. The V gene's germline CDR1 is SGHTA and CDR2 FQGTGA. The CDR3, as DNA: TGTGCCAGCAGCCCAGCAGGCGGACGCGGTGAGCAGTTCTTC. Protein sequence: CASSPAGGRGEQFF.

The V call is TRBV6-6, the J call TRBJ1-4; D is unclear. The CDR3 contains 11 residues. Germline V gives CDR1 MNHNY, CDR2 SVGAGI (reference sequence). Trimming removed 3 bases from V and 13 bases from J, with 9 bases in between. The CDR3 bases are TGTGCCAGCAGTTATTCGGAGTCACTGTTTTTT. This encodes CASSYSESLFF.

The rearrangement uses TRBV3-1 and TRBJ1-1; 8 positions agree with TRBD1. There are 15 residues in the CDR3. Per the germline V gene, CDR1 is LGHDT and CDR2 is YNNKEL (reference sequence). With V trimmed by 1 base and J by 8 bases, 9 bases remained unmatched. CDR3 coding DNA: TGTGCCAGCAGCCAAGCTCCACAGGGGGGGCTGGAAGCTTTCTTT. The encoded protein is CASSQAPQGGLEAFF.

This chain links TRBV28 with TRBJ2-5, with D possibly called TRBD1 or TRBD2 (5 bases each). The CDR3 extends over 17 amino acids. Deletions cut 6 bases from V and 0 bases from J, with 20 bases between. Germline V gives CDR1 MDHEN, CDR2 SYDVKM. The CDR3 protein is CASRSLLAGTYQETQYF. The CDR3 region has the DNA TGTGCCAGCAGGTCCCTCCTAGCCGGGACGTACCAAGAGACCCAGTACTTC.

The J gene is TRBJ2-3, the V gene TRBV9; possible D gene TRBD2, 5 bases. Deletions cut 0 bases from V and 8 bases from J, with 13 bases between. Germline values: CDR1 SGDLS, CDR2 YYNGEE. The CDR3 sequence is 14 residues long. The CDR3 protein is CASSVARLGGTQYF. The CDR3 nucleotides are TGTGCCAGCAGCGTAGCAAGGCTCGGAGGTACGCAGTATTTT. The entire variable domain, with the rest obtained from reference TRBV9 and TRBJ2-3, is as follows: DSGVTQTPKHLITATGQRVTLRCSPRSGDLSVYWYQQSLDQGLQFLIQYYNGEERAKGNILERFSAQQFPDLHSELNLSSLELGDSALYFCASSVARLGGTQYFGPGTRLTVL.

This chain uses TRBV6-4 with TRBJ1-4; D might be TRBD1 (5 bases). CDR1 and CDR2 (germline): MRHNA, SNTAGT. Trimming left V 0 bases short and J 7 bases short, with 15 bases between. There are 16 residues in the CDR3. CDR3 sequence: CASSDSRGERSEKLFF. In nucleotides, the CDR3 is TGTGCCAGCAGTGACTCGAGGGGCGAACGAAGTGAAAAACTGTTTTTT.

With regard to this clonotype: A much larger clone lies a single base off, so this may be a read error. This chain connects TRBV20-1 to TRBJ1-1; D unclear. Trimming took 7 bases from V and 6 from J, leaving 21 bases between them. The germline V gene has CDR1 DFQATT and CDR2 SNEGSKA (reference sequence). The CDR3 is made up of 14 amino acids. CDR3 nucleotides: TGCAGTGTCCCCGGGAGCAAGGCAAACGCTGAAGCTTTCTTT. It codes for CSVPGSKANAEAFF.

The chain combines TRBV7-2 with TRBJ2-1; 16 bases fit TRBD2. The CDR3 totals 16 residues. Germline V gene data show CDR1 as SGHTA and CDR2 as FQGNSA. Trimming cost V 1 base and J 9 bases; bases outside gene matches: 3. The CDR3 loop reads CASSLGGTSGRVEQFF. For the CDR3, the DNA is TGTGCCAGCAGCTTAGGCGGGACTAGCGGGAGGGTTGAGCAGTTCTTC.